Each of the 28 T cell receptor beta chains below was sequenced from the same sample in a study of identical twins. TCRdb reprocessed the 5' RACE reads with MiXCR, giving one entry per CDR3 protein. The sample shows some 97,000 distinct CDR3 sequences, 5.9% of them seen only once. Sequencing was done on a sample of memory T cells sorted from blood. Receptors were obtained from a woman aged 45 to 65 in good health.

The rearrangement joins TRBV19 to TRBJ2-3, with 13 bases matching TRBD2. Germline-derived CDR1 and CDR2 are LNHDA and SQIVND (reference sequence). The J segment lost 3 bases and the V segment lost 6 bases, leaving 3 bases of the junction unmatched. CDR3 length: 15 residues. This CDR3 is CASRLAGGPTDTQYF. In nucleotides, the CDR3 is TGTGCCAGTAGACTAGCGGGAGGGCCTACAGATACGCAGTATTTT.

There are a few counts of this clonotype. The V gene is TRBV7-9, the J gene TRBJ2-1; D ambiguous. The germline V and J ends were trimmed by 1 base and 8 bases, with 9 bases remaining between them. The CDR3 sequence is 13 residues long. Germline V gene sequence: CDR1 SEHNR, CDR2 FQNEAQ (reference sequence). CDR3 coding DNA: TGTGCCAGCAGCTTAGTGGGTGGCTATGAGCAGTTCTTC. Translating gives CASSLVGGYEQFF.

The chain employs TRBV9 and TRBJ2-4; TRBD2 agrees at 8 bases. Germline assignment: CDR1 SGDLS and CDR2 YYNGEE. V lost 4 bases and J lost 8; bases outside the gene matches: 23. The CDR3 is 19 residues long. The CDR3 coding sequence is TGTGCCAGCAGCTCCGGACTAGCTTACGCGGGAGGCAGCTCTGACATTCAGTACTTC. As protein: CASSSGLAYAGGSSDIQYF.

This clonotype was picked up many times. The V gene is TRBV4-1, the J gene TRBJ2-7; the D gene is possibly TRBD1 (6 bases). Germline V gene sequence: CDR1 MGHRA, CDR2 YSYEKL. CDR3 length: 14 residues. Trimming pared 1 base from V and 3 bases from J, leaving 10 bases between. CDR3 amino acids: CASSQARGNYEQYF. CDR3 sequence (DNA): TGCGCCAGCAGCCAAGCTAGGGGGAACTACGAGCAGTACTTC.

This clonotype was seen at least ten times. The genes are TRBV11-2 and TRBJ2-5; 7 positions match TRBD2. The trim removed 2 bases at V and 7 bases at J, leaving 7 bases unmatched. Germline assignment: CDR1 SGHAT and CDR2 FQNNGV. This CDR3 spans 14 amino acids. CDR3 protein: CASSLRAGRWTQYF. CDR3 DNA sequence: TGTGCCAGCAGCTTAAGAGCGGGAAGGTGGACCCAGTACTTC.

This clonotype was observed many times. The V and J genes are TRBV20-1 and TRBJ1-2; D is possibly TRBD1 (5 bases). The CDR3 loop spans 15 amino acids. Germline V lookup: CDR1 DFQATT, CDR2 SNEGSKA (reference sequence). V gave up 4 bases and J gave up 4 bases, with 19 bases separating them. The CDR3 DNA is TGCAGTGCTAAGAAAGGGGAAACTGTAAGCTATGGCTACACCTTC. Translated, it gives CSAKKGETVSYGYTF.

This clonotype was seen many times. The chain links TRBV12-3 or TRBV12-4 to TRBJ2-5; 7 nucleotides agree with TRBD1. V shed 6 bases, J shed 5 bases, and the junction held 12 bases outside the gene matches. There are 15 residues in the CDR3. The CDR3 sequence is CASSYTGTVGETQYF. The CDR3 DNA reads TGTGCCAGCAGCTACACCGGGACAGTGGGGGAGACCCAGTACTTC.

As to this clonotype: A much larger clone differs from this one at a single base, so this may be a read error. The rearrangement joins TRBV5-1 to TRBJ2-2, with 8 bases identical to TRBD2. Germline V gene sequence: CDR1 SGHRS, CDR2 YFSETQ. This CDR3 comprises 14 residues. CDR3: CASTEAGASGELVF. CDR3 in DNA: TGCGCCAGCACCGAAGCGGGAGCAAGCGGGGAGCTGGTTTTT.

This clonotype occurred a few times. The chain recombines TRBV5-1 with TRBJ1-3, with D possibly matching TRBD1 (5 bases). The germline gives CDR1 SGHRS, CDR2 YFSETQ. V lost 0 bases and J 3 bases, leaving 7 bases between the germline ends. This CDR3 is built from 14 residues. CDR3 in DNA: TGCGCCAGCAGCTTGGACGGGGGTGGAAACACCATATATTTT. This sequence encodes CASSLDGGGNTIYF.

This clonotype has at least ten counts. This chain links TRBV24-1 with TRBJ1-5; D is unresolved. Trimming left V 5 bases short and J 0 bases short, with 4 bases between. CDR1 and CDR2 (germline): KGHDR, SFDVKD. The CDR3 is 13 amino acids. CDR3 sequence (DNA): TGTGCCACCAGTGGTTATAGCAATCAGCCCCAGCATTTT. Translation gives CATSGYSNQPQHF.

This clonotype has at least ten counts. The V and J genes are TRBV24-1 and TRBJ2-1; a weak D match, TRBD2 (5 bases). Germline V gives CDR1 KGHDR, CDR2 SFDVKD. CDR3 length equals 15 residues. V lost 4 bases to trimming and J lost 8 bases, with 17 bases between them. The CDR3 nucleotides read TGTGCCACCAGTGACCCCGACTACCAGGCGGATGAGCAGTTCTTC. Protein product: CATSDPDYQADEQFF.

This clonotype showed up many times. The chain recombines TRBV20-1 with TRBJ2-5, with 8 bases lining up with TRBD1. V shed 6 bases and J 2 bases; nucleotides not matched to a gene: 11. From germline, CDR1 is DFQATT and CDR2 SNEGSKA (reference sequence). This CDR3 region has 15 residues. Written as DNA, the CDR3 is TGCAGTGCAACCCGATTAACAGGGGGGCAAGAGACCCAGTACTTC. It codes for CSATRLTGGQETQYF.

The chain employs TRBV6-2 or TRBV6-3 and TRBJ2-3; 7 bases fit TRBD2. CDR3 length equals 18 residues. Germline V lookup: CDR1 MNHEY, CDR2 SVGEGT. Trimming at V came to 5 bases and at J to 1 base, leaving 15 bases not matched to a gene. CDR3 in amino acids: CASSPGGLLGGGTDTQYF. In DNA form, the CDR3 reads TGTGCCAGCAGTCCCGGGGGGTTACTTGGCGGCGGCACAGATACGCAGTATTTT.

Ten or more counts support this clonotype. V gene TRBV6-6 combines with J gene TRBJ2-2; D might be TRBD2 (7 bases). Trimming removed 5 bases from V and 4 bases from J, with 14 bases in between. CDR1 and CDR2 from the germline V gene are MNHNY and SVGAGI (reference sequence). The CDR3 consists of 15 residues. As DNA, the CDR3 is TGTGCCAGCAGTCTCTCTAGGGGGGGCACCGGGGAGCTGTTTTTT. Translated: CASSLSRGGTGELFF.

Ten or more counts support this clonotype. This chain joins TRBV7-8 and TRBJ2-1; D is ambiguous. This CDR3 region has 12 residues. From germline, CDR1 is SGHVS and CDR2 FQNEAQ. Deletions cut 5 bases from V and 3 bases from J, with 5 bases between. CDR3 loop: CASSANYNEQFF. CDR3 bases: TGTGCCAGCAGCGCAAACTACAATGAGCAGTTCTTC.

This rearrangement joins TRBV5-1 to TRBJ2-2, with a tentative D call TRBD2 (5 bases). Germline CDR1 reads SGHRS; CDR2 reads YFSETQ. The CDR3 length is 17 residues. V shed 4 bases and J shed 0 bases, with 16 bases lying between them. In DNA, the CDR3 is TGCGCCAGCAGCCCCCCCACAGTAGCGTCGAACACCGGGGAGCTGTTTTTT. It encodes CASSPPTVASNTGELFF. Filled out from reference TRBV5-1 and TRBJ2-2, the complete variable domain reads KAGVTQTPRYLIKTRGQQVTLSCSPISGHRSVSWYQQTPGQGLQFLFEYFSETQRNKGNFPGRFSGRQFSNSRSEMNVSTLELGDSALYLCASSPPTVASNTGELFFGEGSRLTVL.

This clonotype was seen ten or more times. The chain uses TRBV19 and TRBJ1-2, with a weak D call TRBD1 (5 bases). The CDR3 loop spans 15 amino acids. Germline loops: CDR1 LNHDA, CDR2 SQIVND (reference sequence). Between the trimmed V and J ends, which lost 5 bases and 5 bases, there was a span of 18 bases. CDR3 DNA sequence: TGTGCCAGTAGTGTCCGACAGAGGGCCCCTTATGGCTACACCTTC. It translates to CASSVRQRAPYGYTF.

At least ten counts were recorded for this clonotype. V and J are TRBV5-4 and TRBJ2-1; TRBD1 matches 9 bases. The CDR3 covers 14 residues. Germline V CDR1 and CDR2: SGHNT, YYREEE (reference sequence). Trimming cost V 4 bases and J 7 bases; bases outside gene matches: 6. CDR3 residues: CASSPGQGNNEQFF. The CDR3 DNA is TGTGCCAGCAGCCCGGGACAGGGTAATAATGAGCAGTTCTTC.

This clonotype was seen at least ten times. The J gene is TRBJ2-1, the V gene TRBV5-1; the D gene could be TRBD1 or TRBD2 (6 bases each). Trimming pared 0 bases from V and 8 bases from J, leaving 9 bases between. This CDR3 has 13 residues. The germline V gene has CDR1 SGHRS and CDR2 YFSETQ. The DNA of the CDR3 is TGCGCCAGCAGCTTGGGGGGGGCCCATGAGCAGTTCTTC. Translation: CASSLGGAHEQFF.

The table lists this clonotype with many counts. The rearrangement uses TRBV19 and TRBJ2-5; D uncertain. This CDR3 is built from 12 residues. Trimming removed 6 bases from V and 5 bases from J, with 10 bases in between. Germline CDR1 and CDR2: LNHDA and SQIVND (reference sequence). For the CDR3, the DNA is TGTGCCAGTAGGGCCGTGGGGGAGACCCAGTACTTC. Encoded protein: CASRAVGETQYF. Looking up the rest from reference TRBV19 and TRBJ2-5 gives the full variable domain: DGGITQSPKYLFRKEGQNVTLSCEQNLNHDAMYWYRQDPGQGLRLIYYSQIVNDFQKGDIAEGYSVSREKKESFPLTVTSAQKNPTAFYLCASRAVGETQYFGPGTRLLVL.

This clonotype was detected a few times. This sequence joins TRBV7-8 and TRBJ2-3; 12 bases fit TRBD2. Looked up from germline, CDR1 is SGHVS and CDR2 is FQNEAQ. The V and J ends lost 5 bases and 1 base, in that order; junction bases with no gene match: 7. The CDR3 is made up of 17 amino acids. CDR3 DNA: TGTGCCAGCAGCCCCCGACTAGCGGGAGAGCGCACAGATACGCAGTATTTT. Translating it yields CASSPRLAGERTDTQYF.

Only a few counts were recorded for this clonotype. This rearrangement joins TRBV24-1 to TRBJ1-1, with D hard to call. The CDR3 consists of 15 residues. Germline CDR1 and CDR2: KGHDR and SFDVKD. The ends were cut back, 5 bases at V and 0 bases at J, with 12 bases in the middle. In DNA, the CDR3 is TGTGCCACCAGTGTCGGCGACCCGATGAACACTGAAGCTTTCTTT. Amino acid sequence: CATSVGDPMNTEAFF.

This chain joins TRBV6-1 and TRBJ2-3; D is uncertain. Trimming took 6 bases from V and 9 from J, leaving 13 bases between them. CDR3 size: 12 residues. Germline V lookup: CDR1 MNHNS, CDR2 SASEGT. CDR3: CASRSQVWTQYF. DNA for the CDR3: TGTGCCAGCAGGTCCCAGGTTTGGACGCAGTATTTT.

Ten or more counts support this clonotype. The chain couples TRBV3-1 to TRBJ2-5; D gene unclear. Germline V gene data show CDR1 as LGHDT and CDR2 as YNNKEL (reference sequence). V shed 3 bases and J shed 5 bases, with 7 bases lying between them. This CDR3 comprises 12 residues. DNA of the CDR3: TGTGCCAGCAGCCAGTATTACGAGACCCAGTACTTC. This encodes CASSQYYETQYF.

This clonotype was counted ten times or more. The gene calls are TRBV30 and TRBJ1-2, with D tentatively TRBD1 (6 bases). In germline, CDR1 is GTSNPN, CDR2 SVGIG (reference sequence). This CDR3 region has 13 residues. Trimming took off 1 base at V and 7 bases at J, with 13 bases between the two ends. The CDR3 sequence: CAWSDGGPGGYTF. CDR3 coding DNA: TGTGCCTGGAGTGATGGGGGGCCGGGTGGCTACACCTTC.

In its sample, this clonotype was seen a few times. The germline gene is not matched at one end of the junction; a read error may be the cause. The V gene is TRBV7-7, the J gene TRBJ2-2, with 9 nucleotides matching TRBD1. The CDR3 runs to 15 residues. Germline-derived CDR1 and CDR2 are SSHAT and FNYEAQ (reference sequence). CDR3 loop: CASSSGQGYTGELFF. CDR3 nucleotides: TGTGCTAGCAGCTCGGGACAGGGATACACCGGGGAGCTGTTTTTT.

This chain joins TRBV6-2 or TRBV6-3 and TRBJ2-2; no clear D. Germline V gene data show CDR1 as MNHEY and CDR2 as SVGEGT. Trimming took off 2 bases at V and 5 bases at J, with 9 bases between the two ends. The CDR3 consists of 14 residues. The chain's CDR3 is CASSYVVGTGELFF. The CDR3 region has the DNA TGTGCCAGCAGTTACGTGGTCGGGACCGGGGAGCTGTTTTTT.

On this clonotype itself: It may be a read error: a sequence one base away is much more abundant. The CDR3 loop is CASLMNRGNNQPQHF. The CDR3 coding sequence is TGTGCCAGCTTGATGAACAGGGGAAACAATCAGCCCCAGCATTTT. The chain employs TRBV12-3 or TRBV12-4 and TRBJ1-5, with 7 bases identical to TRBD1. The CDR3 is 15 residues long. V gave up 8 bases and J gave up 3 bases; unmatched junction bases: 10.